What follows is one TCR beta chain and its context. Germline V gene lookup returns CDR1 SGHDT and CDR2 YYEEEE. The CDR3 runs to 14 residues. Trimming stripped 4 bases from V and 5 bases from J, with 15 bases between. cDNA came from about 0.5 to 1 ug RNA primed by random hexamers. TCRdb redid the calling of the immunoSEQ multiplex PCR reads with MiXCR, one entry per CDR3 protein. Among 150,000 to 200,000 distinct CDR3 sequences listed, 85% to 95% were seen once. This entry comes from a study of CD8 T cells in Susac syndrome. The source of this sequence is a human donor with Susac syndrome. The sample taken for sequencing was CD8+ T cells from PBMCs. The genes are TRBV5-6 and TRBJ1-1; D possibly corresponds to TRBD1 (5 bases). In DNA, the CDR3 is TGTGCCAGCAGCCCCCGGAGGGGTCGAACTGAAGCTTTCTTT. Its translation is CASSPRRGRTEAFF.